This TCR beta chain was documented in a study of blood T cell repertoires in COVID-19. About the study: The samples span acute and convalescent COVID-19 from the United States, Italy and Spain. Sample material is recorded as cDNA or gDNA derived from T cells, B-cell-depleted T cells, or PBMCs.

Seattle patient enrollment occurred during active infection, with longitudinal follow-up thereafter. The CDR3 has 15 amino acids. Germline lookup yields CDR1 MNHEY and CDR2 SMNVEV (reference sequence). V gave up 4 bases and J gave up 9 bases; unmatched junction bases: 9. Measured with immunoSEQ multiplex PCR; TCRdb has only the in-frame clones, and not every one. The table records approximately 350,000 clones, roughly nine tenths of them present only once. The receptor's source is a woman in her 30s with COVID-19, enrolled during active disease. Specimen: peripheral blood. This chain joins TRBV27 and TRBJ2-1; the match to TRBD2 covers 10 bases. The chain's CDR3 is CASSSLSSGSGEQFF. Written as DNA, the CDR3 is TGTGCCAGCAGTTCCCTCTCTAGCGGGAGTGGTGAGCAGTTCTTC.